The clone carrying this T cell receptor (beta chain) was detected many times. Its antigen is undetermined. These data belong to a study of T-cell reconstitution after alpha-beta-depleted transplantation in children. General study results and limits: Where some patients showed high TCRbeta diversity at day 60, it came from recipient T cells and thymic progenitors that had survived. Reportedly, roughly two months post-transplant, alpha-beta T cells arose from several hundred expanded graft clones.

Unique molecular identifiers were used in preparing the TCRbeta library. TCRdb re-called the PCR reads with MiXCR, one entry per CDR3 protein. Of approximately 190,000 distinct CDR3 sequences detected, around 8.4% appear once; the ten largest clones hold roughly 35%. Germline assignment: CDR1 KGHSH and CDR2 LQKENI. This CDR3 has 14 residues. Trimming stripped 2 bases from V and 4 bases from J, with 9 bases between. This clonotype was obtained from a male patient between 2 and 10 years old who had a stem cell transplant for acute myeloid leukemia, so the T cells may come from the graft donor. The specimen was PBMCs, mostly from graft donor cells, collected 360 days after TCRalphabeta/CD19-depleted stem cell transplant. The chain combines TRBV18 with TRBJ2-1; no firm D call. The CDR3 nucleotides read TGTGCCAGCTCACCAGGCGGTTGGTACAATGAGCAGTTCTTC. Protein: CASSPGGWYNEQFF.